Listed below are T cell receptor beta chains from one sample, sequenced in a study of cytomegalovirus exposure and HLA in healthy donors. Sequencing was performed with immunoSEQ multiplex PCR; in TCRdb, only in-frame clones are kept and a portion is missing. The table records 160,000 or so clones, 83% of them present only once. Sequenced: PBMCs. These receptors all come from a man aged 50 to 59 in good health and CMV-seropositive. Each CDR3 is given with its conserved first and last residue. A D gene is named only where the DNA matches it firmly. A row's size may be missing; if present it is once, few, many or a size class.

d_gene: NA; j_gene: TRBJ2-1; abundance: NA; v_gene: TRBV7-9; CDR3nt: TGTGCCAGCAGCTTAGCAGGGAGGATCTTAAGGCAGTTCTTC; CDR3aa: CASSLAGRILRQFF
d_gene: NA; j_gene: TRBJ1-4; abundance: NA; v_gene: TRBV18; CDR3nt: TGTGCCAGCTCACCAGAGGCGGGGGCCAATGAAAAACTGTTTTTT; CDR3aa: CASSPEAGANEKLFF
d_gene: TRBD2; j_gene: TRBJ2-1; abundance: NA; v_gene: TRBV6-1; CDR3nt: TGTGCCAGCAGACCGGGACTAGTAACCTACAATGAGCAGTTCTTC; CDR3aa: CASRPGLVTYNEQFF
d_gene: NA; j_gene: TRBJ1-1; abundance: NA; v_gene: TRBV6-5; CDR3nt: TGTGCCAGCAGTCAAACGGGGAGGGCTAACACTGAAGCTTTCTTT; CDR3aa: CASSQTGRANTEAFF
d_gene: TRBD2; j_gene: TRBJ2-1; abundance: once; v_gene: TRBV11-2; CDR3nt: TGTGCCAGCAGCTTTTTACGCGGACTAGCGGGAGACGATGAGCAGTTCTTC; CDR3aa: CASSFLRGLAGDDEQFF
d_gene: TRBD1; j_gene: TRBJ2-7; abundance: NA; v_gene: TRBV6-1; CDR3nt: TGTGCCAGCAGGGGGACAGGGGGAAGCGAGCAGTACTTC; CDR3aa: CASRGTGGSEQYF
d_gene: NA; j_gene: TRBJ2-5; abundance: NA; v_gene: TRBV6-1; CDR3nt: TGTGCCAGCAGTGAAGACTATTGGGGGCAGACCCAGTACTTC; CDR3aa: CASSEDYWGQTQYF
d_gene: NA; j_gene: TRBJ1-5; abundance: NA; v_gene: TRBV7-2; CDR3nt: TGTGCCAGCAGCTTCGTCGGTTACAATCAGCCCCAGCATTTT; CDR3aa: CASSFVGYNQPQHF
d_gene: TRBD2; j_gene: TRBJ2-3; abundance: NA; v_gene: TRBV30; CDR3nt: TGTGCCTGGAGTCTGGGGGGGAGAGATACGCAGTATTTT; CDR3aa: CAWSLGGRDTQYF
d_gene: TRBD2; j_gene: TRBJ2-5; abundance: NA; v_gene: TRBV6-5; CDR3nt: TGTGCCAGCAGCCTTAGCGGGAGGGCAAAGACCCAGTACTTC; CDR3aa: CASSLSGRAKTQYF
d_gene: NA; j_gene: TRBJ1-2; abundance: NA; v_gene: TRBV5-4; CDR3nt: TGTGCCAGCAGCCCGCTTTCACAGGGAATGAATGGCTACACCTTC; CDR3aa: CASSPLSQGMNGYTF
d_gene: TRBD2; j_gene: TRBJ2-7; abundance: NA; v_gene: TRBV9; CDR3nt: TGTGCCAGCAGCGTAGAAGGGAGGGCATACGAGCAGTACTTC; CDR3aa: CASSVEGRAYEQYF
d_gene: TRBD1; j_gene: TRBJ2-1; abundance: NA; v_gene: TRBV27; CDR3nt: TGTGCCAGCAGTTTACGGACAGGGGGTAATGAGCAGTTCTTC; CDR3aa: CASSLRTGGNEQFF
d_gene: TRBD2; j_gene: TRBJ2-5; abundance: NA; v_gene: TRBV6-1; CDR3nt: TGTGCCAGCCTTGATCTAGCGGGGGTTAAGACCCAGTACTTC; CDR3aa: CASLDLAGVKTQYF
d_gene: NA; j_gene: TRBJ1-2; abundance: NA; v_gene: TRBV5-8; CDR3nt: TGTGCCAGCAGCTTGGGGACAGCTTCAGGCTACACCTTC; CDR3aa: CASSLGTASGYTF
d_gene: NA; j_gene: TRBJ1-1; abundance: NA; v_gene: TRBV27; CDR3nt: TGTGCCAGCAGTTTAGCGGCAGTGAACACTGAAGCTTTCTTT; CDR3aa: CASSLAAVNTEAFF
d_gene: TRBD2; j_gene: TRBJ2-7; abundance: NA; v_gene: TRBV7-8; CDR3nt: TGTGCCAGCAGCTTAGTGGGAGCGGGGGCCTACGAGCAGTACTTC; CDR3aa: CASSLVGAGAYEQYF
d_gene: NA; j_gene: TRBJ2-7; abundance: NA; v_gene: TRBV7-6; CDR3nt: TGTGCCAGCAGCACCAGGGAACACTACGAGCAGTACTTC; CDR3aa: CASSTREHYEQYF
d_gene: NA; j_gene: TRBJ2-1; abundance: NA; v_gene: TRBV19; CDR3nt: TGTGCCAGTAGTATAGACGGCGAGGTCCCGAATGAGCAGTTCTTC; CDR3aa: CASSIDGEVPNEQFF
d_gene: TRBD2; j_gene: TRBJ2-3; abundance: NA; v_gene: TRBV5-1; CDR3nt: TGCGCCAGCAGCCCGAGCACTAGCGGGACTAGCACAGATACGCAGTATTTT; CDR3aa: CASSPSTSGTSTDTQYF
d_gene: TRBD2; j_gene: TRBJ2-2; abundance: few; v_gene: TRBV19; CDR3nt: TGTGCCAGTAGTGTATTAGCGGGAGCGCCCACCGGGGAGCTGTTTTTT; CDR3aa: CASSVLAGAPTGELFF
d_gene: NA; j_gene: TRBJ2-7; abundance: NA; v_gene: TRBV5-1; CDR3nt: TGCGCCAGCAGCTCACAGGGAAAGGAGCAGTACTTC; CDR3aa: CASSSQGKEQYF